This T cell receptor beta chain was captured by sequencing in a study of T-cell reconstitution after alpha-beta-depleted transplantation in children. Construction of the TCRbeta library involved unique molecular identifiers. TCRdb reprocessed the PCR reads with MiXCR, giving one entry per CDR3 protein. The sample includes hundreds of thousands of distinct CDR3 sequences, approximately 12% of them seen just once. V gave up 2 bases and J gave up 7 bases, with 12 bases separating them. CDR3 length: 14 residues. CDR1 MDHEN and CDR2 SYDVKM come from the germline V gene. This clonotype was seen repeatedly, ten times or more.

The chain combines TRBV28 with TRBJ2-4; D possibly corresponds to TRBD1 (6 bases). The source material was PBMCs from the stem cell graft donor, sampled from the stem cell graft. The TCR sequence derives from a human donor who donated a stem cell graft to a child with acute lymphoblastic leukemia. The CDR3 DNA is TGTGCCAGCAGTTTAACCGGCCAGGGGAACATTCAGTACTTC. As protein: CASSLTGQGNIQYF.